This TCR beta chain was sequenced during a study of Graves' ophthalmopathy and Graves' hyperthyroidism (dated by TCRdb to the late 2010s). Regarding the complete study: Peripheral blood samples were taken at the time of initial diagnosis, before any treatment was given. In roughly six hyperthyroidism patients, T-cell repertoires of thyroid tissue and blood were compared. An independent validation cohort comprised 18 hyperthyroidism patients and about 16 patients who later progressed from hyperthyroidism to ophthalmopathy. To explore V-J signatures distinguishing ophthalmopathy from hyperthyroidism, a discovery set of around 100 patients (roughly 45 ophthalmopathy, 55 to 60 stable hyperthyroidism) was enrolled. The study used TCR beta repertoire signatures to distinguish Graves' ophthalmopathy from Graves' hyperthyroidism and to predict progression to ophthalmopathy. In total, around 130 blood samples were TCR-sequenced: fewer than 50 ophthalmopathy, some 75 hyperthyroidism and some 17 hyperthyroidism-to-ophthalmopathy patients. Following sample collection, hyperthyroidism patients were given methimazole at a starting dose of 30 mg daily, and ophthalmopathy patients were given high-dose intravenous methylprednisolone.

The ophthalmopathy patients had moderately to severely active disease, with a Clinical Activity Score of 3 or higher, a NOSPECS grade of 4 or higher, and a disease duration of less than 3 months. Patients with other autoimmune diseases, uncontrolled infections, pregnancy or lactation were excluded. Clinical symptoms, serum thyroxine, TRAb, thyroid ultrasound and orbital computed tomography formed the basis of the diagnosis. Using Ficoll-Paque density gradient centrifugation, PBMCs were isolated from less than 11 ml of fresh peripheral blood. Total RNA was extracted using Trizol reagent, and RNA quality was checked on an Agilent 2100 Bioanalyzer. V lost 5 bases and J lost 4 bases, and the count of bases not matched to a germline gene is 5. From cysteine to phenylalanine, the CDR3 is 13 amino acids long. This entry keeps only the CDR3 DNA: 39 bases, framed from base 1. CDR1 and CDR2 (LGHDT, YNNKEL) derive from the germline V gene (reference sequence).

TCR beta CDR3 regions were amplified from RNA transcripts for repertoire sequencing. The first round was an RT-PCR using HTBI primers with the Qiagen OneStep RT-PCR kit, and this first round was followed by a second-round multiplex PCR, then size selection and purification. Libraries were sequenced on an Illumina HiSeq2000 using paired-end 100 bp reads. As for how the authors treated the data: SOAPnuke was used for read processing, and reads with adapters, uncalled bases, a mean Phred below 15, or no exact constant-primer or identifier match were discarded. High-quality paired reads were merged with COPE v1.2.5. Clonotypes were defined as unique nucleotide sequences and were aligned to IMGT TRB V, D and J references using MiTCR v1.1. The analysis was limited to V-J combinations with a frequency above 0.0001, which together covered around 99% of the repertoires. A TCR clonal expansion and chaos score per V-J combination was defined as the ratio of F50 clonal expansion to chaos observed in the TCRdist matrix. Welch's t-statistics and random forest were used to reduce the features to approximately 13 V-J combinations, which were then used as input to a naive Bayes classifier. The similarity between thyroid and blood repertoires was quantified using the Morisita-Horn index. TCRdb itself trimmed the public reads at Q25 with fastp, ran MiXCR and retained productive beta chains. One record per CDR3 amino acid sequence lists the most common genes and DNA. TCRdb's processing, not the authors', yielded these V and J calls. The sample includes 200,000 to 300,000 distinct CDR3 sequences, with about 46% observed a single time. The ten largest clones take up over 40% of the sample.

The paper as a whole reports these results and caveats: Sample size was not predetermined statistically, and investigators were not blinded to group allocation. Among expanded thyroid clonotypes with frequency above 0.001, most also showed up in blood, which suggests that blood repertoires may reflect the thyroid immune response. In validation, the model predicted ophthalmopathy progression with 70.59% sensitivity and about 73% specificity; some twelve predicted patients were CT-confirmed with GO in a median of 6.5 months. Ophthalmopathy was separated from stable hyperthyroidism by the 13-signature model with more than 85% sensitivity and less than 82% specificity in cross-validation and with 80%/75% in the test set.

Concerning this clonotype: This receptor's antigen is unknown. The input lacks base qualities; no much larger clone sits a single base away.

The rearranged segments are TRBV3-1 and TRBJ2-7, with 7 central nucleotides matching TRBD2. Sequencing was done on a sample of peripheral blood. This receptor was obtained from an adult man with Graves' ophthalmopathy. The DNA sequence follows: TGTGCCAGCAGCGTCATCGGGGGGTACGAGCAGTACTTC. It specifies CASSVIGGYEQYF.